These 26 T cell receptor beta chains came from one sample sequenced in a study of cytomegalovirus exposure and HLA in healthy donors. The PCR ran on 60 Vbeta and 13 Jbeta primers. The repertoire was sequenced with immunoSEQ multiplex PCR; TCRdb's copy has only in-frame clones and lacks some. The top ten clones hold 1% to 1.5% of a sample with 210,000 or so clones, about 87% of them seen once. Sequencing used PBMCs. The receptors were gathered from a man aged 25 to 45 in good health and CMV-seronegative.

The chain couples TRBV10-3 to TRBJ2-3; tentatively, D is TRBD2 (6 bases). The V gene lost 10 bases and the J gene lost 0 bases, with 14 bases spanning the gap. The CDR3 extends over 14 amino acids. Germline lookup yields CDR1 ENHRY and CDR2 SYGVKD. CDR3 nucleotides: TGTGCCACGAGGGACTCCACTAGCACAGATACGCAGTATTTT. Protein sequence: CATRDSTSTDTQYF.

The CDR3 bases are TGTGCCAGTAACGCAGGGACACGGGCGAACTACGAGCAGTACTTC. This encodes CASNAGTRANYEQYF. The genes are TRBV19 and TRBJ2-7; weak D call: TRBD1 (6 bases). The V and J ends lost 7 bases and 3 bases respectively, with 19 bases between them. From germline, CDR1 is LNHDA and CDR2 SQIVND (reference sequence). The CDR3 is 15 residues long.

The gene calls are TRBV18 and TRBJ1-2, with 11 bases lining up with TRBD1. The CDR3 consists of 15 residues. Germline V lookup: CDR1 KGHSH, CDR2 LQKENI. With 6 bases clipped from V and 8 bases from J, the junction kept 11 bases outside the gene matches. CDR3 DNA: TGTGCCAGCTCCCGGGACAGGGGGGCCTCGGGCGGCTACACCTTC. Translation gives CASSRDRGASGGYTF. The complete variable domain, with remaining parts taken from reference TRBV18 and TRBJ1-2, reads NAGVMQNPRHLVRRRGQEARLRCSPMKGHSHVYWYRQLPEEGLKFMVYLQKENIIDESGMPKERFSAEFPKEGPSILRIQQVVRGDSAAYFCASSRDRGASGGYTFGSGTRLTVV.

J is TRBJ2-1 and V is TRBV13, with TRBD2 identical over 11 bases. The CDR3 covers 15 residues. Trimming at V came to 5 bases and at J to 4 bases, leaving 4 bases not matched to a gene. Germline CDR1 PRHDT, CDR2 FYEKMQ (reference sequence). The CDR3, as DNA: TGTGCCAGCAGCCAGGGACTAGCGGTTTACAATGAGCAGTTCTTC. Protein product: CASSQGLAVYNEQFF. The complete variable domain, with remaining parts taken from reference TRBV13 and TRBJ2-1, reads AAGVIQSPRHLIKEKRETATLKCYPIPRHDTVYWYQQGPGQDPQFLISFYEKMQSDKGSIPDRFSAQQFSDYHSELNMSSLELGDSALYFCASSQGLAVYNEQFFGPGTRLTVL.

This chain uses TRBV10-3 with TRBJ1-5, with 7 bases identical to TRBD1. Germline CDR1 is ENHRY and CDR2 is SYGVKD. The CDR3 runs 13 residues. V lost 6 bases and J lost 4; bases outside the gene matches: 3. The CDR3 here is CAIRGQQNQPQHF. The CDR3 region has the DNA TGTGCCATCAGGGGACAGCAAAATCAGCCCCAGCATTTT.

The chain joins TRBV19 to TRBJ1-2; TRBD1 matches at 11 bases. V lost 5 bases, J lost 2 bases, and 7 bases stayed unmatched. The germline V gene encodes CDR1 LNHDA and CDR2 SQIVND (reference sequence). The CDR3 has 16 amino acids. CDR3 protein: CASSLPGQGANYGYTF. The DNA for the CDR3 is TGTGCCAGTAGTCTACCCGGACAGGGGGCCAACTATGGCTACACCTTC.

The CDR3 protein is CASSDSVGSGELFF. The CDR3 region has the DNA TGTGCCAGCAGTGACTCGGTGGGCTCCGGGGAGCTGTTTTTT. J is TRBJ2-2 and V is TRBV6-4; D gene unclear. Germline V CDR1 and CDR2: MRHNA, SNTAGT. The V end was cut by 0 bases, the J end by 6 bases, with 8 bases between. The CDR3 runs 14 residues.

The chain links TRBV18 to TRBJ2-7; the D gene is possibly TRBD1 (5 bases). This CDR3 comprises 14 residues. Per the germline V gene, CDR1 is KGHSH and CDR2 is LQKENI. V dropped 3 bases and J dropped 0 bases, with 9 bases sitting between them. The DNA of the CDR3 is TGTGCCAGCTCACCTCTCGACAGCTCCTACGAGCAGTACTTC. Translating gives CASSPLDSSYEQYF.

The V and J genes are TRBV6-5 and TRBJ1-2, with 7 bases fitting TRBD1. The CDR3 is 13 amino acids. CDR1 is MNHEY, CDR2 SVGAGI, per germline. After removal of 5 bases from V and 4 bases from J, the junction contained 4 bases not matched to a gene. In nucleotides, the CDR3 is TGTGCCAGCAGTAGATGGGACAGCTATGGCTACACCTTC. It yields the protein CASSRWDSYGYTF.

This clone was counted a single time. V and J are TRBV6-1 and TRBJ1-2; D is possibly TRBD1 (5 bases). The CDR3 has 12 residues. Germline V gene data show CDR1 as MNHNS and CDR2 as SASEGT. Trimming cost V 2 bases and J 7 bases, with 8 bases left between them. As DNA, the CDR3 is TGTGCCAGCAGTGAACAGGGAGGTGGCTACACCTTC. Its protein is CASSEQGGGYTF.

This chain connects TRBV7-2 to TRBJ1-2; no clear D gene. Germline assignment: CDR1 SGHTA and CDR2 FQGNSA. This CDR3 spans 13 amino acids. The V end was cut by 8 bases, the J end by 1 base, with 11 bases between. Written as DNA, the CDR3 is TGTGCCAGCGAGAGCCTCCTTAACTATGGCTACACCTTC. It encodes CASESLLNYGYTF.

This chain connects TRBV4-3 to TRBJ2-1; D is possibly TRBD2 (6 bases). The CDR3 consists of 14 residues. The ends were cut back, 1 base at V and 4 bases at J, with 8 bases in the middle. Germline V gene sequence: CDR1 LGHNA, CDR2 YSLEER. The DNA of the CDR3 is TGCGCCAGCAGCCAAGGAAGCGGGTACAATGAGCAGTTCTTC. Protein product: CASSQGSGYNEQFF.

The chain uses TRBV5-4 and TRBJ2-7; D gene uncertain. Per germline, CDR1 SGHNT and CDR2 YYREEE (reference sequence). Trimming left V 5 bases short and J 1 base short, with 7 bases between. This CDR3 is built from 12 residues. The CDR3 sequence: CASSRDSYEQYF. The DNA for the CDR3 is TGTGCCAGCAGTCGAGATTCCTACGAGCAGTACTTC.

V is TRBV27 and J is TRBJ2-3; D might be TRBD2 (7 bases). Looked up from germline, CDR1 is MNHEY and CDR2 is SMNVEV (reference sequence). The CDR3 covers 13 residues. Trimming shortened V by 4 bases and J by 4 bases, and 9 bases separated the two germline ends. Here the CDR3 DNA reads TGTGCCAGCAGTTGGGGGGGCGCAGATACGCAGTATTTT. Translated: CASSWGGADTQYF.

V usage is TRBV5-1 and J usage is TRBJ1-1; 9 bases fit TRBD1. The germline V gene has CDR1 SGHRS and CDR2 YFSETQ. V shed 10 bases and J 2 bases; nucleotides not matched to a gene: 9. This CDR3 has 14 amino acids. DNA for the CDR3: TGCGCCGTAGGGACAGGGCCCGGCAACACTGAAGCTTTCTTT. Its translation: CAVGTGPGNTEAFF. Looking up the rest from reference TRBV5-1 and TRBJ1-1 gives the full variable domain: KAGVTQTPRYLIKTRGQQVTLSCSPISGHRSVSWYQQTPGQGLQFLFEYFSETQRNKGNFPGRFSGRQFSNSRSEMNVSTLELGDSALYLCAVGTGPGNTEAFFGQGTRLTVV.

The rearrangement uses TRBV7-6 and TRBJ1-3; tentative D call: TRBD1 (5 bases). This CDR3 comprises 18 residues. Between the trimmed V and J ends, which lost 0 bases and 0 bases, there was a span of 15 bases. Germline assignment: CDR1 SGHVS and CDR2 FNYEAQ. In DNA, the CDR3 is TGTGCCAGCAGCTTAGCGGGACTACCGACGAGCTCTGGAAACACCATATATTTT. Amino acid sequence: CASSLAGLPTSSGNTIYF.

The sample holds one count of this clone. The chain couples TRBV19 to TRBJ1-6; a possible D gene is TRBD1 (5 bases). Germline loops: CDR1 LNHDA, CDR2 SQIVND (reference sequence). The CDR3 is made up of 13 amino acids. V lost 7 bases and J 4 bases, leaving 8 bases between the germline ends. The CDR3 region has the DNA TGTGCCAGTACCAGGGTGTATAATTCACCCCTCCACTTT. The encoded protein is CASTRVYNSPLHF.

This clone was seen only once. This sequence joins TRBV28 and TRBJ2-3; tentatively, D is TRBD2 (5 bases). Between the trimmed V and J ends, which lost 3 bases and 6 bases, there was a span of 10 bases. Germline V gene lookup returns CDR1 MDHEN and CDR2 SYDVKM. This CDR3 spans 13 amino acids. This chain's CDR3 is CASSFGSVDTQYF. CDR3 nucleotides: TGTGCCAGCAGTTTTGGGAGTGTCGATACGCAGTATTTT.

The V and J genes are TRBV18 and TRBJ2-2; 12 bases align to TRBD2. V was pared by 1 base and J by 7 bases, with 4 bases of the junction left unmatched. The CDR3 runs to 16 residues. CDR1 and CDR2 (germline): KGHSH, LQKENI. CDR3 DNA: TGTGCCAGCTCACCACTGACTAGCGGGAGCGGCGGGGAGCTGTTTTTT. Amino acids: CASSPLTSGSGGELFF.

The genes are TRBV7-8 and TRBJ1-4; 9 bases align to TRBD1. The germline V gene encodes CDR1 SGHVS and CDR2 FQNEAQ. This CDR3 has 15 residues. Trimming at V came to 3 bases and at J to 7 bases, leaving 6 bases not matched to a gene. For the CDR3, the DNA is TGTGCCAGCAGCTTGAACAGGGGGCGGTCTGAAAAACTGTTTTTT. Protein sequence: CASSLNRGRSEKLFF.

This rearrangement joins TRBV7-9 to TRBJ2-5; the match to TRBD1 covers 9 bases. Germline V gene sequence: CDR1 SEHNR, CDR2 FQNEAQ (reference sequence). This CDR3 region has 17 residues. J gave up 5 bases and V 1 base, and 11 bases lay outside the gene matches. The CDR3 nucleotides read TGTGCCAGCAGCTTAGAGGGCCCGGACAGGGGCGAGGAGACCCAGTACTTC. Translated, it gives CASSLEGPDRGEETQYF. Using reference TRBV7-9 and TRBJ2-5 for the parts outside the CDR3, the full variable domain is DTGVSQNPRHKITKRGQNVTFRCDPISEHNRLYWYRQTLGQGPEFLTYFQNEAQLEKSRLLSDRFSAERPKGSFSTLEIQRTEQGDSAMYLCASSLEGPDRGEETQYFGPGTRLLVL.

The V and J genes are TRBV9 and TRBJ2-1; 9 nucleotides match TRBD2. After removal of 1 base from V and 7 bases from J, the junction contained 3 bases not matched to a gene. Germline CDR1 reads SGDLS; CDR2 reads YYNGEE. CDR3 length equals 14 residues. The CDR3 reads CASSVLAGTNEQFF. CDR3 nucleotides: TGTGCCAGCAGCGTACTAGCGGGAACGAATGAGCAGTTCTTC.

The chain recombines TRBV27 with TRBJ2-5, with unresolved D. The CDR3 is made up of 14 amino acids. The V end was cut by 2 bases, the J end by 1 base, with 8 bases between. The germline CDR1 and CDR2 sequences are MNHEY and SMNVEV (reference sequence). The CDR3 sequence: CASSLGPGQETQYF. The CDR3 nucleotides read TGTGCCAGCAGTTTAGGCCCAGGCCAAGAGACCCAGTACTTC.

This clone was found a few times. This rearrangement joins TRBV9 to TRBJ1-6, with a weak D call TRBD1 (5 bases). Looked up from germline, CDR1 is SGDLS and CDR2 is YYNGEE. The CDR3 has 13 residues. With 7 bases removed from V and 7 bases from J, the gap between germline ends came to 12 bases. The CDR3 DNA is TGTGCCAGCGGAGATACAGGCAATTCACCCCTCCACTTT. Its translation is CASGDTGNSPLHF.

This clone has just one count. The V and J genes are TRBV6-5 and TRBJ2-7, with D tentatively TRBD1 (6 bases). The germline V and J ends were trimmed by 7 bases and 2 bases, with 12 bases remaining between them. CDR1 and CDR2 from the germline V gene are MNHEY and SVGAGI. This CDR3 is built from 13 residues. The CDR3: CASMGTPAYEQYF. The CDR3 coding sequence is TGTGCCAGCATGGGGACACCAGCCTACGAGCAGTACTTC.

The chain carries TRBV4-2 and TRBJ2-1, with D possibly TRBD2 on 7 matching bases. The CDR3 contains 16 residues. The germline gives CDR1 LGHNA, CDR2 YNFKEQ. V lost 1 base to trimming and J lost 5 bases, with 15 bases between them. The CDR3 DNA follows: TGTGCCAGCAGCCAAGGTTTCGGGGGGCTGAACAATGAGCAGTTCTTC. Encoded protein: CASSQGFGGLNNEQFF.